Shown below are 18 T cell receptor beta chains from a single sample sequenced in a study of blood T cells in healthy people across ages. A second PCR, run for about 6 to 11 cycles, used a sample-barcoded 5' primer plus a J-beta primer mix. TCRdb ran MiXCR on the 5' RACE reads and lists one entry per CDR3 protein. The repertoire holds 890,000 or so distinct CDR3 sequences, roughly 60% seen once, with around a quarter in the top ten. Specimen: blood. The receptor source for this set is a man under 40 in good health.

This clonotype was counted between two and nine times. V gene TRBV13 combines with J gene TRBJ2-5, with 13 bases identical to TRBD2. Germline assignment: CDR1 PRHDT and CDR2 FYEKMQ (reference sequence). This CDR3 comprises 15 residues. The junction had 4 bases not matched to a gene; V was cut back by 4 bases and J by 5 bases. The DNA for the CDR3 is TGTGCCAGCAGCTCGACTAGCGGGGGGATGGAGACCCAGTACTTC. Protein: CASSSTSGGMETQYF.

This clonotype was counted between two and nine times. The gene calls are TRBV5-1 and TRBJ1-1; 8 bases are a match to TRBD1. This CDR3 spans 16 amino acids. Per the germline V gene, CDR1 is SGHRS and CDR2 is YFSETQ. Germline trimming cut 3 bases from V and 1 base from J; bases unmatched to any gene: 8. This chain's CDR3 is CASSSLDRGRNTEAFF. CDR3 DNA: TGCGCCAGCAGCTCCCTCGACAGGGGAAGGAACACTGAAGCTTTCTTT.

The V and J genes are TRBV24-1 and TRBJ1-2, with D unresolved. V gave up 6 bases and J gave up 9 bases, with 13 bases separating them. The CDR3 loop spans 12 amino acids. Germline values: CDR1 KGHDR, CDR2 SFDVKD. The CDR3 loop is CATSQEKGRYTF. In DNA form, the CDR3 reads TGTGCCACCAGTCAAGAGAAAGGGCGCTACACCTTC.

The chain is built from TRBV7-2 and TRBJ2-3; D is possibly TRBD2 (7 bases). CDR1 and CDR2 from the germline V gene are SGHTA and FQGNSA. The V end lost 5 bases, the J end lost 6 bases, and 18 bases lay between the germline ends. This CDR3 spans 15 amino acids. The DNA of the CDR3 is TGTGCCAGCAGCCGAGAGGGGCGGGGGCACGATACGCAGTATTTT. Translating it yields CASSREGRGHDTQYF.

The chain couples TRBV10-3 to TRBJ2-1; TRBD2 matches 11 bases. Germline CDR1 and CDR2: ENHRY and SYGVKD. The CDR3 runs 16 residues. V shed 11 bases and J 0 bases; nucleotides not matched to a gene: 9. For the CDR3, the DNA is TGTGCCCTGGCTAGCGGGGGGTTCAGCTCCTACAATGAGCAGTTCTTC. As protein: CALASGGFSSYNEQFF.

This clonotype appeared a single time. DNA of the CDR3: TGCGCCAGCAGCTGGACCGGACAGGGGGCGCACACCGGGGAGCTGTTTTTT. This sequence encodes CASSWTGQGAHTGELFF. The genes are TRBV5-1 and TRBJ2-2; 11 nucleotides agree with TRBD1. Per the germline V gene, CDR1 is SGHRS and CDR2 is YFSETQ. The trim removed 3 bases at V and 3 bases at J, leaving 7 bases unmatched. The CDR3 is made up of 17 amino acids.

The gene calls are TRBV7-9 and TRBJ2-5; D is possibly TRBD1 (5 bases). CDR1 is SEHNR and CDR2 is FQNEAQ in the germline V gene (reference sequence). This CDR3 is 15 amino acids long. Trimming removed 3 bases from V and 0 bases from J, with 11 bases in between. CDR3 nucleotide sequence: TGTGCCAGCAGCTTTGGGGCGGAGCACCAAGAGACCCAGTACTTC. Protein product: CASSFGAEHQETQYF.

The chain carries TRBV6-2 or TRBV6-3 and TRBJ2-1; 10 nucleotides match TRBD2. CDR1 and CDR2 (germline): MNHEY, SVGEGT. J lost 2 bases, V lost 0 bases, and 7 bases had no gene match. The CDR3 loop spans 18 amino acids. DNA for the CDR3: TGTGCCAGCAGTTACTCAGACGGTCTAGCGGGGGCCTACAATGAGCAGTTCTTC. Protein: CASSYSDGLAGAYNEQFF.

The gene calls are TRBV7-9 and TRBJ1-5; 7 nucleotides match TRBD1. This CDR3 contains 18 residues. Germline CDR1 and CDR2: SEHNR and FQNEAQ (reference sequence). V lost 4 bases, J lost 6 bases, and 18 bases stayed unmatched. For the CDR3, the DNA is TGTGCCAGCAGCTGGGATGGACTAACATTACAGGGGCGTCAGCCCCAGCATTTT. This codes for CASSWDGLTLQGRQPQHF.

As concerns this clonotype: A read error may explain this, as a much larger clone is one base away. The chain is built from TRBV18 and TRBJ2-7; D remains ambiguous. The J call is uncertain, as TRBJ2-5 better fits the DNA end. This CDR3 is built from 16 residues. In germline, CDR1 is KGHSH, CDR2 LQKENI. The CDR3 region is CASSPGVWLTQVTQYF. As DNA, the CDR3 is TGTGCCAGCTCACCAGGGGTTTGGCTAACACAAGTGACCCAGTACTTC.

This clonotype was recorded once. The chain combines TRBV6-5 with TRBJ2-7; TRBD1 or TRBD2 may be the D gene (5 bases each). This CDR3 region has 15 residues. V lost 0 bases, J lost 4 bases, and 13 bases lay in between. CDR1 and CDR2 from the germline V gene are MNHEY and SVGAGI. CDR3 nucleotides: TGTGCCAGCAGTTACTCCGGGGTGGGGCGGTACGAGCAGTACTTC. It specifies CASSYSGVGRYEQYF.

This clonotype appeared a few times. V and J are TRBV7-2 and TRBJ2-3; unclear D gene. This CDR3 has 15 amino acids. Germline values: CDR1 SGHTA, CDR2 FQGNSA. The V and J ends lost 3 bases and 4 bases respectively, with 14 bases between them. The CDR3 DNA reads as TGTGCCAGCAGCTTTGGCCCTACGATCCCAGATACGCAGTATTTT. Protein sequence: CASSFGPTIPDTQYF. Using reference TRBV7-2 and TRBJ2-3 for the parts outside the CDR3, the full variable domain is GAGVSQSPSNKVTEKGKDVELRCDPISGHTALYWYRQSLGQGLEFLIYFQGNSAPDKSGLPSDRFSAERTGGSVSTLTIQRTQQEDSAVYLCASSFGPTIPDTQYFGPGTRLTVL.

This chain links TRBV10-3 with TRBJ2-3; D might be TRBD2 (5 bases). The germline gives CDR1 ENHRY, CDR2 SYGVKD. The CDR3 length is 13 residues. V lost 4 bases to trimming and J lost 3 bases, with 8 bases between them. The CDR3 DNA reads TGTGCCATCAGTGGAGGGTGGACAGATACGCAGTATTTT. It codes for CAISGGWTDTQYF.

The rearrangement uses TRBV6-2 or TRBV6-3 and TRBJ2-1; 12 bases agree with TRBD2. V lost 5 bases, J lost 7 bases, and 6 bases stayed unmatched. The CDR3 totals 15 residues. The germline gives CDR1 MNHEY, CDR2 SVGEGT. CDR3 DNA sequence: TGTGCCAGCAGTGCCTCTAGCGGGGGGGCGAATGAGCAGTTCTTC. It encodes CASSASSGGANEQFF.

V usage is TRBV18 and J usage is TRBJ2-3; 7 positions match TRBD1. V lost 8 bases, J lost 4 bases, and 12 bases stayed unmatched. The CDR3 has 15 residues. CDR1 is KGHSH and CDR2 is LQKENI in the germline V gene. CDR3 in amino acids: CASGKTGEDSDTQYF. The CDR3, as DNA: TGTGCCAGCGGAAAAACAGGGGAAGACTCAGATACGCAGTATTTT.

CDR3 amino acids: CASSREGTSGATDTQYF. The CDR3 DNA reads as TGTGCCAGCAGCCGAGAGGGGACTAGCGGGGCAACAGATACGCAGTATTTT. The rearrangement uses TRBV7-2 and TRBJ2-3, with 13 bases lining up with TRBD2. With V trimmed by 5 bases and J by 3 bases, 8 bases remained unmatched. Per germline, CDR1 SGHTA and CDR2 FQGNSA. The length of the CDR3 is 17 residues.

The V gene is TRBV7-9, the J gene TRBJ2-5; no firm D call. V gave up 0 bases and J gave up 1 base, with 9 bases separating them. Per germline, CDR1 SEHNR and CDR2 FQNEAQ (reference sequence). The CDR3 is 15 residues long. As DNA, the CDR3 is TGTGCCAGCAGCTTAGCGGGGTGGACCCAAGAGACCCAGTACTTC. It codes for CASSLAGWTQETQYF.

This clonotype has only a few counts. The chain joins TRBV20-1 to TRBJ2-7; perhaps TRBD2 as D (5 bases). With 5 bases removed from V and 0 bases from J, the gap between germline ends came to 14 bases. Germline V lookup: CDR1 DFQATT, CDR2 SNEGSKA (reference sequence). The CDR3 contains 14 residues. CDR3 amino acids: CSAYVATSSYEQYF. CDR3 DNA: TGCAGTGCTTACGTAGCGACAAGCTCCTACGAGCAGTACTTC.